The 12 T cell receptor beta chains below all came from one sample that was sequenced in a study of beta chain features in type 1 diabetes. These receptors are not linked to any known antigen. The study, taken as a whole, reports: Type 1 diabetes patients showed a moderate but significant shortening of TCRB CDR3s in all four CD4+ subsets.

The investigators reverse transcribed all of the isolated RNA, so they sequenced expressed TCRB transcripts. TCRdb keeps only in-frame clones here, not all; method: immunoSEQ multiplex PCR. The sample lists 300,000 to 350,000 clones; roughly a tenth were seen once. The sample taken for sequencing was central memory CD4+ T cells from blood. These TCRs come from a man aged 30 to 39 with type 1 diabetes.

The V gene is TRBV5-1, the J gene TRBJ2-3; D is possibly TRBD1 (6 bases). From germline, CDR1 is SGHRS and CDR2 YFSETQ. The V end was cut by 4 bases, the J end by 3 bases, with 12 bases between. The CDR3 extends over 14 amino acids. The CDR3 DNA sequence: TGCGCCAGCAGCCCGAGGACAGAAACAGATACGCAGTATTTT. Residues: CASSPRTETDTQYF. Looking up the rest from reference TRBV5-1 and TRBJ2-3 gives the full variable domain: KAGVTQTPRYLIKTRGQQVTLSCSPISGHRSVSWYQQTPGQGLQFLFEYFSETQRNKGNFPGRFSGRQFSNSRSEMNVSTLELGDSALYLCASSPRTETDTQYFGPGTRLTVL.

This clone was counted at least ten times. V and J are TRBV7-9 and TRBJ2-1; D is possibly TRBD1 or TRBD2 (5 bases each). The germline V gene has CDR1 SEHNR and CDR2 FQNEAQ (reference sequence). V was cut by 7 bases and J by 6 bases, with 16 bases left in between. This CDR3 is 14 amino acids long. The CDR3 loop reads CASKAGAPVNEQFF. CDR3 DNA sequence: TGTGCCAGCAAAGCCGGGGCCCCCGTCAATGAGCAGTTCTTC. The variable domain in full, completed from reference TRBV7-9 and TRBJ2-1, reads DTGVSQNPRHKITKRGQNVTFRCDPISEHNRLYWYRQTLGQGPEFLTYFQNEAQLEKSRLLSDRFSAERPKGSFSTLEIQRTEQGDSAMYLCASKAGAPVNEQFFGPGTRLTVL.

This clone was observed many times. The V gene is TRBV5-4, the J gene TRBJ1-6, with D tentatively TRBD1 (5 bases). Trimming removed 7 bases from V and 5 bases from J, with 13 bases in between. Germline CDR1 and CDR2: SGHNT and YYREEE (reference sequence). CDR3 length equals 14 residues. The CDR3 protein is CASRGGADNSPLHF. The CDR3 region has the DNA TGTGCCAGCCGTGGCGGGGCCGATAATTCACCCCTCCACTTT.

This clone was observed a few times. The chain has TRBV19 and TRBJ2-2, with a tentative D call TRBD1 (5 bases). CDR3 size: 16 residues. Germline V lookup: CDR1 LNHDA, CDR2 SQIVND (reference sequence). The V end was cut by 4 bases, the J end by 0 bases, with 12 bases between. CDR3 amino acids: CASSTRTQANTGELFF. In DNA, the CDR3 is TGTGCCAGTAGTACCCGGACACAAGCGAACACCGGGGAGCTGTTTTTT.

This clone was counted only a few times. The rearrangement links TRBV10-3 to TRBJ1-1, with TRBD1 matching over 9 bases. CDR1 ENHRY and CDR2 SYGVKD come from the germline V gene. CDR3 length: 15 residues. The trim removed 3 bases at V and 3 bases at J, leaving 5 bases unmatched. CDR3 protein: CAISDPGQGYTEAFF. The CDR3 DNA reads as TGTGCCATCAGTGACCCGGGACAGGGATACACTGAAGCTTTCTTT.

There are a few counts of this clone. CDR3 in amino acids: CASSLETFEAFF. The CDR3 DNA follows: TGTGCCAGCAGCTTGGAGACTTTTGAAGCTTTCTTT. The rearrangement uses TRBV5-6 and TRBJ1-1; D not certain. Germline CDR1 SGHDT, CDR2 YYEEEE. Between the trimmed V and J ends, which lost 0 bases and 7 bases, there was a span of 7 bases. CDR3 length equals 12 residues.

This clone has at least ten counts. This chain links TRBV11-2 with TRBJ1-3; D unresolved. The V gene's germline CDR1 is SGHAT and CDR2 FQNNGV. The length of the CDR3 is 15 residues. Trimming removed 5 bases at V and 0 bases at J, with 11 bases between. The CDR3 sequence: CASSPGFSSGNTIYF. CDR3 in DNA: TGTGCCAGCAGCCCCGGGTTTTCCTCTGGAAACACCATATATTTT.

This clone was recorded a few times. The chain employs TRBV6-1 and TRBJ1-2, with TRBD1 as a possible D gene (5 bases). Trimming removed 3 bases from V and 7 bases from J, with 9 bases in between. Germline values: CDR1 MNHNS, CDR2 SASEGT. The length of the CDR3 is 12 residues. The CDR3 DNA is TGTGCCAGCAGTGACAGGGTCCGTGGCTACACCTTC. Translated: CASSDRVRGYTF.

The V gene is TRBV9, the J gene TRBJ1-1; no clear D gene. This CDR3 has 14 residues. Trimming left V 3 bases short and J 6 bases short, with 15 bases between. Germline V gives CDR1 SGDLS, CDR2 YYNGEE. CDR3 region: CASSALTNGAEAFF. The CDR3 DNA reads TGTGCCAGCAGCGCCTTGACAAATGGGGCTGAAGCTTTCTTT.

In its sample, this clone was seen a few times. The chain carries TRBV5-1 and TRBJ2-7, with 7 nucleotides matching TRBD2. The CDR3 spans 16 residues. Germline values: CDR1 SGHRS, CDR2 YFSETQ. J was trimmed by 0 bases and V by 5 bases; bases with no gene match: 11. In DNA, the CDR3 is TGCGCCAGCAGACCCTCTCCGGGAGGTTACTCCTACGAGCAGTACTTC. Protein: CASRPSPGGYSYEQYF.

The chain carries TRBV19 and TRBJ1-5; 12 bases map to TRBD1. Trimming removed 5 bases from V and 7 bases from J; junction bases left unmatched: 3. Germline CDR1 LNHDA, CDR2 SQIVND (reference sequence). This CDR3 is 14 amino acids long. The CDR3 DNA sequence: TGTGCCAGTAGTGGGACAGGGGGCAGCCAGCCCCAGCATTTT. Residues: CASSGTGGSQPQHF.

This clone was seen a handful of times. The chain carries TRBV9 and TRBJ2-1; D not resolved. The CDR3 is 12 amino acids. Germline V gives CDR1 SGDLS, CDR2 YYNGEE. V lost 1 base to trimming and J lost 7 bases, with 6 bases between them. The CDR3, as DNA: TGTGCCAGCAGCGTACCTAGTAATGAGCAGTTCTTC. The encoded protein is CASSVPSNEQFF.